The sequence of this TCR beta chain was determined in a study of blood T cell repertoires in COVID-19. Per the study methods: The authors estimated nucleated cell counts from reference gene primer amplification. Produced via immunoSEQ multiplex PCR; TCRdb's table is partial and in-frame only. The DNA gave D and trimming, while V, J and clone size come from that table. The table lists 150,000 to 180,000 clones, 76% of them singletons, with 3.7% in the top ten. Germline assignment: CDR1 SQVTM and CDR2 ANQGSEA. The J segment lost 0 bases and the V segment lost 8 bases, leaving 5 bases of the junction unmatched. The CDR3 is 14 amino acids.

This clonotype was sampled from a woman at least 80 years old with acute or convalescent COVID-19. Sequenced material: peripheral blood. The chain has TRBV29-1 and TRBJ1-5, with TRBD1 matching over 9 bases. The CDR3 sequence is CSFSQGASNQPQHF. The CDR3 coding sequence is TGCAGCTTTTCACAGGGGGCTAGCAATCAGCCCCAGCATTTT.